This T cell receptor (beta chain) was identified during a study of shared clonotypes between healthy human individuals. In the study overall: Samples came from a couple of female and a few male donors aged 18 to 49. Regarding the study as a whole: Having only a few donors restricted how much genetic and exposure-history diversity was captured.

As for this clone: Antigen unknown.

The CDR3 is 11 residues long. CDR1 MNHEY and CDR2 SMNVEV come from the germline V gene (reference sequence). V lost 11 bases to trimming and J lost 0 bases, with 8 bases between them. CD45RO-negative, CCR7-positively selected cells formed the naive CD8 fraction, excluding terminally differentiated effector memory CD45RA+ cells. Genomic DNA of every subset was divided equally among multiple immunoSEQ plates. The assay was immunoSEQ multiplex PCR, and TCRdb's table has in-frame clones only and misses some. The sample yields about 2.1 million clones, about 93% seen once. The chain recombines TRBV27 with TRBJ2-7; D gene unclear. The receptor's source is a man between 18 and 35 years old in good health. Some clones in this sample may be carry-over from other donors' samples. The sample comprised naive CD8+ T cells from PBMCs. Here the CDR3 reads CACKSSYEQYF. CDR3 in DNA: TGTGCCTGCAAGAGCTCCTACGAGCAGTACTTC.